This record concerns one TCR beta chain sequence. This sample stems from a study of T cell changes during pregnancy in multiple sclerosis. Using immunoSEQ multiplex PCR, the repertoire was profiled, and TCRdb retains in-frame clones only, with some absent. The table lists over 35,000 clones, around 89% of them singletons. The CDR3 totals 13 residues. The V end lost 7 bases, the J end lost 3 bases, and 15 bases lay between the germline ends. Germline V gene lookup returns CDR1 SQVTM and CDR2 ANQGSEA. This TCR was sampled from a female donor with multiple sclerosis, enrolled in a pregnancy study. This chain uses TRBV29-1 with TRBJ1-1; tentative D call: TRBD1 (5 bases). Sequences were derived from CD4+ T cells from peripheral blood mononuclear cells, sampled in the second trimester of pregnancy. CDR3 sequence: CSAGGGWDTEAFF. For the CDR3, the DNA is TGCAGCGCCGGGGGAGGGTGGGACACTGAAGCTTTCTTT.